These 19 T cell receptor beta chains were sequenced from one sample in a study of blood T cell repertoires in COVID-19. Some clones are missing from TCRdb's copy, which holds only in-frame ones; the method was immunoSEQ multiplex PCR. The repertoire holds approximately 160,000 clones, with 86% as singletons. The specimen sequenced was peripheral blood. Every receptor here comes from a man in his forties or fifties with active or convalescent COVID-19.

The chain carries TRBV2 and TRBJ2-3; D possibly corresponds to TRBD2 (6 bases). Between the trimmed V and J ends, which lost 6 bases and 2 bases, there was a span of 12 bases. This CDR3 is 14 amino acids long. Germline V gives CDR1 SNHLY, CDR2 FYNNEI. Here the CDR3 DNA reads TGTGCCAGCAGGCCGGGACTTTTCACAGATACGCAGTATTTT. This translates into CASRPGLFTDTQYF.

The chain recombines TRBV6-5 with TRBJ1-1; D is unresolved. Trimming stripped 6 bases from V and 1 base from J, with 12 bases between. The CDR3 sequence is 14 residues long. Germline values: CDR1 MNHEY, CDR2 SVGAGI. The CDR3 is CASRGWAANTEAFF. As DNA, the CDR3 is TGTGCCAGCAGAGGATGGGCAGCGAACACTGAAGCTTTCTTT.

CDR3 protein: CASSQGTGWIAGELFF. The CDR3 DNA is TGCGCCAGCAGCCAAGGGACAGGGTGGATCGCCGGGGAGCTGTTTTTT. The rearrangement joins TRBV4-3 to TRBJ2-2, with 8 bases matching TRBD1. This CDR3 spans 16 amino acids. V lost 1 base, J lost 6 bases, and 7 bases stayed unmatched. The germline gives CDR1 LGHNA, CDR2 YSLEER.

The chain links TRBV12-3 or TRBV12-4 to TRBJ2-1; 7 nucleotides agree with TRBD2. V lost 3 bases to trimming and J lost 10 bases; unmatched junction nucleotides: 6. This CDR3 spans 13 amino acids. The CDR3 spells CASSFASGGEQFF. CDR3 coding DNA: TGTGCCAGCAGTTTTGCCTCCGGGGGGGAGCAGTTCTTC.

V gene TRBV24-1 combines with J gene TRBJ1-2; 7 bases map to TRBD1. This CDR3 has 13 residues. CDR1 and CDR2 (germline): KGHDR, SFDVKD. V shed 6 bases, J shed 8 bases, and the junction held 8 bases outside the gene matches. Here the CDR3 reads CATSREGGRGYTF. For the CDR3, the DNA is TGTGCCACCAGTAGAGAAGGGGGCCGCGGCTACACCTTC.

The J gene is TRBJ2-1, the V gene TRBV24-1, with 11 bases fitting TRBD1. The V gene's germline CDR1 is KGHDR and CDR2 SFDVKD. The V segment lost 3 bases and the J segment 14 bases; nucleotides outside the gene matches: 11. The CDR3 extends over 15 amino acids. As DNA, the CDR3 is TGTGCCACCAGTGATGTACGGACAGGGGGCGAGGGGAAGTTCTTC. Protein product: CATSDVRTGGEGKFF.

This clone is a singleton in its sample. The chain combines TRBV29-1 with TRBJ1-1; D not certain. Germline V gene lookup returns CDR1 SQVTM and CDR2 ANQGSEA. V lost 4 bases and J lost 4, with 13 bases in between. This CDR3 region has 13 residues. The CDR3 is CSVVGERSTEAFF. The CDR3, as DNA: TGCAGCGTTGTGGGAGAAAGGAGCACTGAAGCTTTCTTT.

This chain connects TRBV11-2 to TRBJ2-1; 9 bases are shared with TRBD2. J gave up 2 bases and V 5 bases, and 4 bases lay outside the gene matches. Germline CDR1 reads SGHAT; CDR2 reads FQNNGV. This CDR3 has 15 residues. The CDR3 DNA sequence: TGTGCCAGCAGCACCTCTAGCGGGGCCTACAATGAGCAGTTCTTC. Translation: CASSTSSGAYNEQFF. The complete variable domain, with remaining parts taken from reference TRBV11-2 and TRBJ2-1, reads EAGVAQSPRYKIIEKRQSVAFWCNPISGHATLYWYQQILGQGPKLLIQFQNNGVVDDSQLPKDRFSAERLKGVDSTLKIQPAKLEDSAVYLCASSTSSGAYNEQFFGPGTRLTVL.

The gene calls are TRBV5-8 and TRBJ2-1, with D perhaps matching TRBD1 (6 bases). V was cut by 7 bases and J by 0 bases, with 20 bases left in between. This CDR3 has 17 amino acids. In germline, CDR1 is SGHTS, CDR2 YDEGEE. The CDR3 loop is CASSLTRGTGSYNEQFF. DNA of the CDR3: TGTGCCAGCTCCCTCACGAGGGGGACGGGCTCCTACAATGAGCAGTTCTTC.

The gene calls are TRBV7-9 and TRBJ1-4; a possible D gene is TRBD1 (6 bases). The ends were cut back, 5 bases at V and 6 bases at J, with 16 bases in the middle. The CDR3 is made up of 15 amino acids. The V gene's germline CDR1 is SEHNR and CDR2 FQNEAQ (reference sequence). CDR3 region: CASSVDSDQDEKLFF. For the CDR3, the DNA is TGTGCCAGCAGCGTGGACAGCGACCAGGATGAAAAACTGTTTTTT.

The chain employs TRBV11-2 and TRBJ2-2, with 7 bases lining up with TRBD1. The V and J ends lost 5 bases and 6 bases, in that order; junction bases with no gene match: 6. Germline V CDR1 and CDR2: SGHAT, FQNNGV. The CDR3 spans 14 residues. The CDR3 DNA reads TGTGCCAGCAGCCCGAGACAGGGTGCCGGGGAGCTGTTTTTT. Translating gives CASSPRQGAGELFF.

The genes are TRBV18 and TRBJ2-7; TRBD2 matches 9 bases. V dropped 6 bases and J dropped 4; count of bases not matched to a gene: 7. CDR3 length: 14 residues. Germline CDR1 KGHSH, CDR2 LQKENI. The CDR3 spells CASSTTSGGYEQYF. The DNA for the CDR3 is TGTGCCAGCTCCACGACTAGCGGAGGTTACGAGCAGTACTTC.

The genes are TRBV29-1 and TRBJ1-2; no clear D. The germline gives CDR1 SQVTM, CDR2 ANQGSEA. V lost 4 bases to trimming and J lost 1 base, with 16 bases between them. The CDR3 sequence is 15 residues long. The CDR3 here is CSVVSVPSDNYGYTF. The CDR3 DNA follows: TGCAGCGTTGTTTCAGTACCCTCTGATAACTATGGCTACACCTTC.

CDR3 residues: CASRRDKYNSPLHF. The CDR3 DNA follows: TGTGCCAGCAGACGGGACAAATACAATTCACCCCTCCACTTT. V usage is TRBV6-5 and J usage is TRBJ1-6, with D perhaps matching TRBD1 (6 bases). Deletions cut 6 bases from V and 7 bases from J, with 13 bases between. The CDR3 spans 14 residues. Germline CDR1 reads MNHEY; CDR2 reads SVGAGI.

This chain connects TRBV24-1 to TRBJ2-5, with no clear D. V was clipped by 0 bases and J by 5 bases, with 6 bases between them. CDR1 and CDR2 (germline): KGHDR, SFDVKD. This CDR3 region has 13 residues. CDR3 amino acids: CATSDLRAETQYF. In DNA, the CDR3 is TGTGCCACCAGTGATTTGCGAGCGGAGACCCAGTACTTC.

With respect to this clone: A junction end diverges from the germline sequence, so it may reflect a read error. The CDR3 DNA reads TGTGCCACCAGCCCCCGAGGGAACTCCAACGAGCAGTACTTC. Protein sequence: CATSPRGNSNEQYF. The chain joins TRBV24-1 to TRBJ2-7; weak D call: TRBD2 (5 bases). Looked up from germline, CDR1 is KGHDR and CDR2 is SFDVKD. The CDR3 is 14 amino acids.

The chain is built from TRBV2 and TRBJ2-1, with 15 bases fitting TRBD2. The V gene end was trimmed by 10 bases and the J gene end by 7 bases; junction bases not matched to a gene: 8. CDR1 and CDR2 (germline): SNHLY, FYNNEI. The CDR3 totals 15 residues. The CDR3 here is CATTGLAGGFNEQFF. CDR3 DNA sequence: TGTGCCACTACAGGACTAGCGGGGGGGTTTAATGAGCAGTTCTTC.

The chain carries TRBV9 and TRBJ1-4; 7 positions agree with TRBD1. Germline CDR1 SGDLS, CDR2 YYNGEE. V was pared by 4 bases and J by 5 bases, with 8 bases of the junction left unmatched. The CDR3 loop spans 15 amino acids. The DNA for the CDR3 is TGTGCCAGCAGCTCATGGACAGGCCCAAATGAAAAACTGTTTTTT. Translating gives CASSSWTGPNEKLFF.

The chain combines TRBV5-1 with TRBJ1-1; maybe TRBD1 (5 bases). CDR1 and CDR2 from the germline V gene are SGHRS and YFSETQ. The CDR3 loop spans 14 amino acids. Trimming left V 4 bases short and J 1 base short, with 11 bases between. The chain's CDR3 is CASSPGGSNTEAFF. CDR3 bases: TGCGCCAGCAGCCCCGGGGGTTCGAACACTGAAGCTTTCTTT.